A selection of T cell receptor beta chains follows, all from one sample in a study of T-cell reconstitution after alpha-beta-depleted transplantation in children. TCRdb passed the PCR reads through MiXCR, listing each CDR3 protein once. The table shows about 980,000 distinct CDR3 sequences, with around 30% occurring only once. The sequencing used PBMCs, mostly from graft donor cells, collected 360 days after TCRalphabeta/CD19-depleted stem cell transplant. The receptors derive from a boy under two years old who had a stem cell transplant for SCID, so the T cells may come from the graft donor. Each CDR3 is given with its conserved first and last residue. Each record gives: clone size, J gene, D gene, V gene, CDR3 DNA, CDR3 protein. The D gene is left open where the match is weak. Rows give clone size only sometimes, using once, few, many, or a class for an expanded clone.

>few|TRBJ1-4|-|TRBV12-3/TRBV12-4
TGTGCCAGCAGTTTAAGGGACGGGAATGAAAAACTGTTTTTT
CASSLRDGNEKLFF
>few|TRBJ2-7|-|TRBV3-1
TGTGCCAGCAGCCAGTCGGTCAGCTCCTACGAGCAGTACTTC
CASSQSVSSYEQYF
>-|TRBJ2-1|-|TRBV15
TGTGCCACCAGTCCGCTCCCAAGATCCTACAATGAGCAGTTCTTC
CATSPLPRSYNEQFF
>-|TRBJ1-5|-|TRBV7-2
TGTGCCAGCAGCTGGGACGGGACGGTTAATCAGCCCCAGCATTTT
CASSWDGTVNQPQHF
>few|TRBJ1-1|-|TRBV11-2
TGTGCCAGCAGCTTAGTCCGTGGGGGGAGCGAAGCTTTCTTT
CASSLVRGGSEAFF
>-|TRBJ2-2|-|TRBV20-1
TGCAGTGCTTCAGTTCCCGACGGTGGGACCGGGGAGCTGTTTTTT
CSASVPDGGTGELFF
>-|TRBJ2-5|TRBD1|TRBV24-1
TGTGCCACCAGTTCCTCCGGGACAGGTCAAGAGACCCAGTACTTC
CATSSSGTGQETQYF
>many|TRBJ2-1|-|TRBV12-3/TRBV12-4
TGTGCCAGCAGACATGACCAAACCTACAATGAGCAGTTCTTC
CASRHDQTYNEQFF
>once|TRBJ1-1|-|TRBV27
TGTGCCAGCAGTTTAGTTGGGGGCGTGACTGAAGCTTTCTTT
CASSLVGGVTEAFF
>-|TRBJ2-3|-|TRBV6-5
TGTGCCAGCAGTTACGCGTTTCGAGGCACAGATACGCAGTATTTT
CASSYAFRGTDTQYF
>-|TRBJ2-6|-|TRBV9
TGTGCCAGCAGCGTGCAACCCCCCGGGGCCAACGTCCTGACTTTC
CASSVQPPGANVLTF
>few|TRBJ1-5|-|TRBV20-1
TGCAGTGCTACGGATCATTACTTTCATAGCAATCAGCCCCAGCATTTT
CSATDHYFHSNQPQHF
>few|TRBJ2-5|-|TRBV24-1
TGTGCCACCAGTGATTCTGGGACTGGCCAAGAGACCCAGTACTTC
CATSDSGTGQETQYF
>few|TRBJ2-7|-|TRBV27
TGTGCCAGCAGTTTATCGGACAGCTACGAGCAGTACTTC
CASSLSDSYEQYF
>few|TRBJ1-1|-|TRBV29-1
TGCAGCGTTTCGGGCGTTGAAGCTTTCTTT
CSVSGVEAFF
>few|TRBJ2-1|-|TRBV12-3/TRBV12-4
TGTGCCAGCAGCACCGGGACTCCCAATGAGCAGTTCTTC
CASSTGTPNEQFF
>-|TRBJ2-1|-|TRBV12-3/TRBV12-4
TGTGCCAGCAGTATGACAGGTTCCAGTGAGCAGTTCTTC
CASSMTGSSEQFF
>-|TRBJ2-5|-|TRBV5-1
TGCGCCAGCAGCTTCGAGCCAGGGGTCGTGGAGACCCAGTACTTC
CASSFEPGVVETQYF
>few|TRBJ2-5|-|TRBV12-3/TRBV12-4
TGTGCCAGCAGTTTAGGACAGAGAGGGGAGACCCAGTACTTC
CASSLGQRGETQYF
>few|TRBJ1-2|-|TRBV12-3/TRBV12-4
TGTGCCAGCAGTTTTTCGGCAGGGCACGGTGGCTACACCTTC
CASSFSAGHGGYTF
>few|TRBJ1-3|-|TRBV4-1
TGCGCCAGCAGCCCTGGCAACGTGATCTCTGGAAACACCATATATTTT
CASSPGNVISGNTIYF
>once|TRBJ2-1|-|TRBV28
TGTGCCAGCAGTTCGGCAAGGGGGCAGTTCTTC
CASSSARGQFF
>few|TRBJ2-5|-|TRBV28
TGTGCCAGCAGTCCCACCATGAGTGAGACCCAGTACTTC
CASSPTMSETQYF
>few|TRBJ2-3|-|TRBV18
TGTGCCAGCTCACCCGGACGAGGGGGCACAGATACGCAGTATTTT
CASSPGRGGTDTQYF
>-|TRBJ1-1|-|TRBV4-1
TGCGCCAGCAGCCAAGATGTCCCCGAAGGCAGGGTGTTTTACGGTGAAGCTTTCTTT
CASSQDVPEGRVFYGEAFF
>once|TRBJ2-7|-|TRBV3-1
TGTGCCAGCAGCCAAGAGGGGAGAGCCCATTACGAGCAGTACTTC
CASSQEGRAHYEQYF
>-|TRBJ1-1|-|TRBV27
TGTGCCAGCAGTTTTCCCGGGGGGGTTGAGGGTGAAGCTTTCTTT
CASSFPGGVEGEAFF
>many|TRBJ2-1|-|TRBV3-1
TGTGCCAGCAGCCCCCTCCCGTCGGAGGGGTTCAATGAGCAGTTCTTC
CASSPLPSEGFNEQFF
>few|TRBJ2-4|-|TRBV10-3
TGTGCCATCAGTCAGGGGGGGTCGAACATTCAGTACTTC
CAISQGGSNIQYF
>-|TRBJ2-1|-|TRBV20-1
TGCGGTGCTGGCGTGGGGTCCAATGAGCAGTTCTTC
CGAGVGSNEQFF
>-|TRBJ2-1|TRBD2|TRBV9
TGTGCCACGATCACTAGCGATGAGCAGTTCTTC
CATITSDEQFF
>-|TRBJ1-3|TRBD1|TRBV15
TGTGCCACCAGCAGAGGACAGGGTACTGGAAACACCATATATTTT
CATSRGQGTGNTIYF
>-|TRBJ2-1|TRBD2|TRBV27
TGTGCCAGCAGTTCTAGCGGGACGGGGAATGAGCAGTTCTTC
CASSSSGTGNEQFF
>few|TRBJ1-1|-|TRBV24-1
TGTGCCACCAGTGATGGGGGAGGCACTGAAGCTTTCTTT
CATSDGGGTEAFF
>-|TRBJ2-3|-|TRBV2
TGTGCCAGCAAGTATCCCCCGGGCACAGATACGCAGTATTTT
CASKYPPGTDTQYF
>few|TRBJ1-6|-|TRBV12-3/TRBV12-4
TGTGCCAGCAGTCCCTCAGGAAGGAGCTCACCCCTCCACTTT
CASSPSGRSSPLHF
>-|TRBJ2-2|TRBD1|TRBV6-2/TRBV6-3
TGTGCCAGCAGTAGGGCAAGGGGGCCCGTTAGCACCGGGGAGCTGTTTTTT
CASSRARGPVSTGELFF